A selection of T cell receptor beta chains follows, all from one sample in a study of blood T cell repertoires in COVID-19. The assay was immunoSEQ multiplex PCR, and TCRdb's table has in-frame clones only and misses some. Here the sample spans fewer than 140,000 clones, 65% to 75% being singletons. The specimen was peripheral blood. These receptors were taken from a human donor with acute or convalescent COVID-19. The donor label of this sample is uncertain. CDR3s include the opening cysteine and the closing phenylalanine or tryptophan.

j_gene | len | v_gene | CDR3aa
TRBJ1-1 | 12 | TRBV28 | CASSSPQGGAFF
TRBJ1-3 | 16 | TRBV11-2 | CASSLWLGTPGNTIYF
TRBJ2-5 | 13 | TRBV25-1 | CASSEYGRETQYF
TRBJ2-7 | 15 | TRBV5-1 | CASSYAGARSYEQYF
TRBJ2-5 | 14 | TRBV5-5 | CASKGTQGRETQYF
TRBJ2-2 | 14 | TRBV7-9 | CASSPQIRAGELFF
TRBJ2-5 | 14 | TRBV7-9 | CASSLDSQQETQYF
TRBJ2-7 | 14 | TRBV7-6 | CASSPRDISYEQYF
TRBJ1-5 | 13 | TRBV10-2 | CASSEGRSQPQHF
TRBJ2-3 | 16 | TRBV30 | CAGRQFGQYDTDTQYF
TRBJ2-3 | 14 | TRBV4-2 | CASSQETRGDTQYF
TRBJ1-4 | 17 | TRBV7-9 | CASSLLGTGRGNEKLFF
TRBJ1-5 | 14 | TRBV6-7 | CASSYEYSNQPQHF